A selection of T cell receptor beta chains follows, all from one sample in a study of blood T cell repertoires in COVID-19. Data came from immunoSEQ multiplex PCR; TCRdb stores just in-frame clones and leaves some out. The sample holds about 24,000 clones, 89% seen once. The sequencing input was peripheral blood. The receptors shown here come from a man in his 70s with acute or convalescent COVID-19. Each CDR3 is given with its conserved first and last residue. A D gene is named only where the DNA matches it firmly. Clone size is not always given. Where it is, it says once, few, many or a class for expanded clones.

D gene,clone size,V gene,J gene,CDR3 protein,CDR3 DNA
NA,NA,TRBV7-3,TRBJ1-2,CASSLTTGDYGYTF,TGTGCCAGCAGCTTAACTACGGGGGACTATGGCTACACCTTC
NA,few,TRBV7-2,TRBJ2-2,CASSSGQNTGELFF,TGTGCCAGCAGCTCGGGACAGAACACCGGGGAGCTGTTTTTT
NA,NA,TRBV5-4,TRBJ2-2,CASSLAAGAKNTGELFF,TGTGCCAGCAGCTTGGCCGCGGGGGCGAAGAACACCGGGGAGCTGTTTTTT
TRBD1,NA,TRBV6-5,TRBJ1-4,CASSLGGQINEKLFF,TGTGCCAGCAGTTTAGGGGGACAGATTAATGAAAAACTGTTTTTT
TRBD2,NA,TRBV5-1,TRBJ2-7,CASTDRTSGIYEQYF,TGCGCCAGCACCGACCGGACTAGCGGCATCTACGAGCAGTACTTC
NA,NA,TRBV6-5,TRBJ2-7,CASQVGAENYEQYF,TGTGCCAGCCAAGTGGGGGCAGAAAACTACGAGCAGTACTTC
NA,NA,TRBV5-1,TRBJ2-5,CASSRTGETQYF,TGCGCCAGCAGCCGGACGGGGGAGACCCAGTACTTC
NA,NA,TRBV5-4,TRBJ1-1,CASSLGGNTEAFF,TGTGCCAGCAGCCTTGGCGGGAACACTGAAGCTTTCTTT
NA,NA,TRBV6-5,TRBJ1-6,CATSVGGFGSPLHF,TGTGCCACCTCTGTCGGAGGGTTTGGGTCACCCCTCCACTTT
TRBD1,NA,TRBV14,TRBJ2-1,CASSHRDRGGNEQFF,TGTGCCAGCAGCCACCGGGACAGGGGAGGCAATGAGCAGTTCTTC
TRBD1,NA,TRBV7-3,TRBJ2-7,CASSGGDRGRLPRSLIEQYF,TGTGCCAGCAGCGGAGGAGATAGGGGGCGTCTTCCTAGATCCCTGATCGAGCAGTACTTC
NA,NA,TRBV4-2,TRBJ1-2,CASSKLNYGYTF,TGTGCCAGCAGCAAGCTAAACTATGGCTACACCTTC
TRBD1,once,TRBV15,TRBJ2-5,CATSRATGLLETQYF,TGTGCCACCAGCAGAGCGACAGGGCTTCTAGAGACCCAGTACTTC
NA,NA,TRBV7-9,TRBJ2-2,CASSPRGRELFF,TGTGCCAGCAGCCCGCGCGGTCGGGAGCTGTTTTTT
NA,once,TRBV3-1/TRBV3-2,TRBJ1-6,CASSQIGGENSPLHF,TGTGCCAGCAGCCAGATTGGAGGGGAAAATTCACCCCTCCACTTT
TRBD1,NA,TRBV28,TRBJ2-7,CASSTTSGRGPSSYEQYF,TGTGCCAGCAGTACCACTTCGGGTAGGGGGCCGAGCTCCTACGAGCAGTACTTC